This T cell receptor beta chain was identified during a study of cytomegalovirus exposure and HLA in healthy donors. Vbeta (60) and Jbeta (13) primers were used in the PCR. Sequencing was performed with immunoSEQ multiplex PCR; in TCRdb, only in-frame clones are kept and a portion is missing. The data contain under 250,000 clones, about 80% of them singletons. Germline V gives CDR1 MNHEY, CDR2 SMNVEV (reference sequence). J was trimmed by 0 bases and V by 1 base; bases with no gene match: 6. The CDR3 contains 18 residues. Sequencing used PBMCs. The source of this sequence is a woman in her twenties or thirties in good health and CMV-seropositive. The gene calls are TRBV27 and TRBJ2-3; TRBD2 agrees at 11 bases. CDR3 in amino acids: CASSLFILAGGSTDTQYF. CDR3 nucleotide sequence: TGTGCCAGCAGTTTATTCATTTTAGCGGGGGGGAGCACAGATACGCAGTATTTT.